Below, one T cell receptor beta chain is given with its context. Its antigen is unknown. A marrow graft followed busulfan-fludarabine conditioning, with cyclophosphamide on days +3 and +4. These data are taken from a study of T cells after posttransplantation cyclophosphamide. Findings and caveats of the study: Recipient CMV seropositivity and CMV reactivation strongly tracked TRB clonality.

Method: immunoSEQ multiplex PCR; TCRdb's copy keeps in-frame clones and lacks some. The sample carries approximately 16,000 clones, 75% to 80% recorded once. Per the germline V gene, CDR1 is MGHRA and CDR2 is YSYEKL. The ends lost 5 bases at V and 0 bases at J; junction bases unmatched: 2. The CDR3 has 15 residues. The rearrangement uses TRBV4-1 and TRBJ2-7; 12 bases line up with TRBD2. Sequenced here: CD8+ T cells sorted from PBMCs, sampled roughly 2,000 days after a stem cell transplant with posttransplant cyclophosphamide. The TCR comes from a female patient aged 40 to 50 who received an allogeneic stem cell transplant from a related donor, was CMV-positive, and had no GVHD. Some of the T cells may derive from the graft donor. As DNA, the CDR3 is TGCGCCAGCAGCGAACTAGCGGGGGGCTCCTACGAGCAGTACTTC. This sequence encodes CASSELAGGSYEQYF.